The 20 T cell receptor beta chains listed next were all sequenced from one sample in a study of cytomegalovirus exposure and HLA in healthy donors (dated 2017 in TCRdb). Receptor amplification or capture employed the immunoSEQ multiplex PCR assay. For the multiplex PCR, a mixture combining 60 forward primers for TCR Vbeta segments and 13 reverse primers for TCR Jbeta segments was used. Sourced from immuneACCESS, this table was stored by TCRdb with only in-frame sequences that have V and J called. A share of the clones is absent; for the studies checked, an unresolved V gene accounts for under half, and the remainder has no known explanation. The sample data list around 90,000 clones, and around three quarters of these were observed just once. Under 0.75% of the sample is taken by the ten largest. The sample comprised PBMCs. The origin of the receptors is a young man in good health and CMV-seronegative.

The chain has TRBV29-1 and TRBJ2-2; weak D call: TRBD1 (6 bases). Between the trimmed V and J ends, which lost 4 bases and 7 bases, there was a span of 13 bases. The CDR3 is 13 amino acids. Germline values: CDR1 SQVTM, CDR2 ANQGSEA. The chain's CDR3 is CSVVKGDSGELFF. CDR3 in DNA: TGCAGCGTTGTTAAGGGGGATAGCGGGGAGCTGTTTTTT.

The V and J genes are TRBV7-9 and TRBJ2-3, with 11 bases that match TRBD2. V shed 6 bases, J shed 6 bases, and the junction held 5 bases outside the gene matches. Germline-derived CDR1 and CDR2 are SEHNR and FQNEAQ (reference sequence). The CDR3 spans 14 residues. The CDR3 region has the DNA TGTGCCAGCAGACTTAGCGGGGGGGACGATACGCAGTATTTT. Translation: CASRLSGGDDTQYF.

In DNA form, the CDR3 reads TGTGCCAGCAGCCCAGAGAAGGGGGGACAGGGAGAGGGAAAACTGTTTTTT. It yields the protein CASSPEKGGQGEGKLFF. V gene TRBV13 combines with J gene TRBJ1-4, with 9 positions matching TRBD1. CDR1 is PRHDT and CDR2 is FYEKMQ in the germline V gene (reference sequence). The ends lost 5 bases at V and 10 bases at J; junction bases unmatched: 17. This CDR3 spans 17 amino acids.

Only a few counts were recorded for this clone. The V call is TRBV10-3, the J call TRBJ2-3, with a possible D match to TRBD1 (6 bases). CDR1 is ENHRY, CDR2 SYGVKD, per germline. This CDR3 is 13 amino acids long. V shed 5 bases and J shed 6 bases, with 12 bases lying between them. CDR3 residues: CAISQGQGDTQYF. In DNA, the CDR3 is TGTGCCATCAGTCAGGGTCAGGGGGATACGCAGTATTTT.

The chain is built from TRBV5-4 and TRBJ2-1; 11 bases line up with TRBD2. V was pared by 2 bases and J by 9 bases, with 7 bases of the junction left unmatched. CDR1 and CDR2 (germline): SGHNT, YYREEE (reference sequence). The CDR3 contains 15 residues. In DNA, the CDR3 is TGTGCCAGCAGCTTTGTGGCTAGCGGGGGGAGTGAGCAGTTCTTC. Protein sequence: CASSFVASGGSEQFF.

This clone showed up just a few times. The rearrangement uses TRBV6-1 and TRBJ1-5, with D uncertain. The CDR3 sequence is 13 residues long. V was shortened by 6 bases and J by 3 bases, with 9 bases between the two germline ends. Germline CDR1 and CDR2: MNHNS and SASEGT. As DNA, the CDR3 is TGTGCCAGCAGGCAGGTCAACAATCAGCCCCAGCATTTT. It specifies CASRQVNNQPQHF.

The chain recombines TRBV6-5 with TRBJ1-6, with TRBD1 as a possible D gene (6 bases). Germline V lookup: CDR1 MNHEY, CDR2 SVGAGI. V dropped 5 bases and J dropped 7 bases, with 12 bases sitting between them. CDR3 length equals 14 residues. CDR3 loop: CASSPQGRNSPLHF. CDR3 sequence (DNA): TGTGCCAGCAGTCCACAGGGCCGCAATTCACCCCTCCACTTT.

The chain recombines TRBV11-2 with TRBJ2-5, with unresolved D. Per germline, CDR1 SGHAT and CDR2 FQNNGV. The CDR3 sequence is 12 residues long. V lost 4 bases and J 5 bases, leaving 8 bases between the germline ends. The CDR3, as DNA: TGTGCCAGCAGCTCGAACTGGGAGACCCAGTACTTC. Its translation is CASSSNWETQYF.

The rearrangement uses TRBV4-1 and TRBJ1-5; D is uncertain. Germline lookup yields CDR1 MGHRA and CDR2 YSYEKL. CDR3 length: 16 amino acids. Trimming removed 0 bases from V and 4 bases from J, with 13 bases in between. The DNA for the CDR3 is TGCGCCAGCAGCCAAGAAGAGGGCAGAGTTAATCAGCCCCAGCATTTT. It encodes CASSQEEGRVNQPQHF.

The rearrangement joins TRBV14 to TRBJ2-7; a possible D gene is TRBD2 (7 bases). The CDR3 has 17 amino acids. The germline gives CDR1 SGHDN, CDR2 FVKESK. Trimming shortened V by 0 bases and J by 4 bases, and 19 bases separated the two germline ends. Here the CDR3 DNA reads TGTGCCAGCAGCCAAGATAAGTACTCGGGGGGCAGGTACGAGCAGTACTTC. Protein sequence: CASSQDKYSGGRYEQYF.

CDR3 nucleotide sequence: TGTGCCAGCAGTCAAGGGACTAGTAGAGATACGCAGTATTTT. Protein sequence: CASSQGTSRDTQYF. The chain has TRBV2 and TRBJ2-3, with 8 bases fitting TRBD2. From germline, CDR1 is SNHLY and CDR2 FYNNEI. The J segment lost 5 bases and the V segment lost 5 bases, leaving 6 bases of the junction unmatched. The CDR3 consists of 14 residues.

This clone showed up just a few times. V gene TRBV2 combines with J gene TRBJ1-1; D not resolved. V gave up 2 bases and J gave up 5 bases, with 3 bases separating them. This CDR3 spans 11 amino acids. From germline, CDR1 is SNHLY and CDR2 FYNNEI. The CDR3 coding sequence is TGTGCCAGCAGTGAATCTACTGAAGCTTTCTTT. Translating gives CASSESTEAFF.

This clone occurred once. The chain recombines TRBV7-2 with TRBJ2-1; D is unresolved. CDR1 SGHTA and CDR2 FQGNSA come from the germline V gene. The CDR3 loop spans 10 amino acids. V shed 1 base and J shed 12 bases, with 4 bases lying between them. Written as DNA, the CDR3 is TGTGCCAGCAGCTTAGTTCGGCAGTTCTTC. Residues: CASSLVRQFF.

The chain employs TRBV27 and TRBJ2-1; TRBD2 matches at 8 bases. V lost 6 bases, J lost 0 bases, and 10 bases stayed unmatched. CDR1 MNHEY and CDR2 SMNVEV come from the germline V gene (reference sequence). The CDR3 has 17 amino acids. The CDR3 DNA follows: TGTGCCAGCAGAGCCATGGGGACTAGTGTCTCCTACAATGAGCAGTTCTTC. Encoded protein: CASRAMGTSVSYNEQFF.

V gene TRBV7-3 combines with J gene TRBJ2-3; unclear D gene. This CDR3 comprises 16 residues. Germline CDR1 is SGHTA and CDR2 is FQGTGA. Trimming shortened V by 5 bases and J by 0 bases, and 15 bases separated the two germline ends. CDR3 nucleotides: TGTGCCAGCAGCCGAGGTTGGCTGCCGAGCACAGATACGCAGTATTTT. It translates to CASSRGWLPSTDTQYF.

The chain employs TRBV4-1 and TRBJ2-5; a weak D match, TRBD2 (6 bases). Trimming removed 0 bases from V and 9 bases from J, with 8 bases in between. Germline CDR1 is MGHRA and CDR2 is YSYEKL. There are 12 residues in the CDR3. The CDR3 bases are TGCGCCAGCAGCCAAGATAGACTAGCCCAGTACTTC. Its translation is CASSQDRLAQYF.

The gene calls are TRBV10-3 and TRBJ1-1, with TRBD1 matching over 7 bases. CDR1 is ENHRY, CDR2 SYGVKD, per germline. The CDR3 extends over 14 amino acids. J gave up 0 bases and V 4 bases, and 2 bases lay outside the gene matches. CDR3 residues: CAISGTGLNTEAFF. In DNA, the CDR3 is TGTGCCATCAGTGGGACAGGATTGAACACTGAAGCTTTCTTT.

This clone was picked up one time. The V gene is TRBV7-9, the J gene TRBJ1-2, with D tentatively TRBD1 (6 bases). Between the trimmed V and J ends, which lost 6 bases and 5 bases, there was a span of 13 bases. Germline V gene sequence: CDR1 SEHNR, CDR2 FQNEAQ (reference sequence). The CDR3 is 13 amino acids. The CDR3 DNA sequence: TGTGCCAGCAGGGCAGGGGATACGTATGGCTACACCTTC. Its protein is CASRAGDTYGYTF.

The chain links TRBV7-3 to TRBJ1-2; no clear D gene. The ends were cut back, 5 bases at V and 4 bases at J, with 11 bases in the middle. Germline assignment: CDR1 SGHTA and CDR2 FQGTGA. This CDR3 comprises 13 residues. The CDR3 sequence: CASSRGLGYGYTF. The CDR3 DNA reads TGTGCCAGCAGCCGAGGGTTGGGCTATGGCTACACCTTC.

The J gene is TRBJ1-3, the V gene TRBV9; 8 bases align to TRBD1. This CDR3 is built from 15 residues. Germline V gene sequence: CDR1 SGDLS, CDR2 YYNGEE. V shed 3 bases and J 0 bases; nucleotides not matched to a gene: 2. For the CDR3, the DNA is TGTGCCAGCAGCGAAGGACAGGGCTCTGGAAACACCATATATTTT. Protein: CASSEGQGSGNTIYF.